The T cell receptor beta chain under discussion was sequenced for a study of PD-L1 blockade in urothelial cancer. Overall study context: Twenty-five of 29 patients were men who had bladder-origin urothelial cancer. Patients had received 0 to 3 prior chemotherapy regimens.

CDR1 is SGHVS and CDR2 is FQNEAQ in the germline V gene. CDR3 size: 15 residues. The germline V and J ends were trimmed by 8 bases and 3 bases, with 18 bases remaining between them. Sequencing was performed with immunoSEQ multiplex PCR; in TCRdb, only in-frame clones are kept and a portion is missing. The sample lists about 87,000 clones; roughly 89% were seen once. This clone was observed a single time. As for time point: pretreatment peripheral blood. Between 1 and 8 samples, pretreatment and on-treatment, were given by each patient. The starting material was PBMCs, obtained around atezolizumab (anti-PD-L1) treatment. The sequence derives from a man aged 60 to 75 with urothelial cancer. The chain joins TRBV7-8 to TRBJ2-3; D is possibly TRBD2 (7 bases). CDR3 nucleotides: TGTGCCAGCTCCGGAGGGGGGGCGCGTACAGATACGCAGTATTTT. Its protein is CASSGGGARTDTQYF. Full variable domain (rest looked up from reference TRBV7-8 and TRBJ2-3): GAGVSQSPRYKVAKRGQDVALRCDPISGHVSLFWYQQALGQGPEFLTYFQNEAQLDKSGLPSDRFFAERPEGSVSTLKIQRTQQEDSAVYLCASSGGGARTDTQYFGPGTRLTVL.